This passage covers 15 T cell receptor beta chains from one sample sequenced in a study of Tregs in tolerant kidney transplant recipients. Libraries were prepared by immunoSEQ multiplex PCR; TCRdb keeps only in-frame clonotypes and omits some of them. This table holds 95,000 to 120,000 clones, around 90% found once. Sequencing was performed on CD4+ T cells from blood, taken before the transplant. All receptors come from a human donor who received a combined kidney and bone marrow transplant.

V is TRBV5-4 and J is TRBJ2-5; 10 nucleotides line up with TRBD1. The J segment lost 3 bases and the V segment lost 4 bases, leaving 3 bases of the junction unmatched. This CDR3 is 14 amino acids long. The germline V gene encodes CDR1 SGHNT and CDR2 YYREEE (reference sequence). The CDR3 loop reads CASSIGTGEETQYF. CDR3 nucleotides: TGTGCCAGCAGCATCGGGACAGGGGAAGAGACCCAGTACTTC.

The chain carries TRBV7-2 and TRBJ2-5; 8 bases map to TRBD1. Germline CDR1 SGHTA, CDR2 FQGNSA. After removal of 4 bases from V and 5 bases from J, the junction contained 9 bases not matched to a gene. CDR3 size: 15 residues. For the CDR3, the DNA is TGTGCCAGCAGCTGGCAGACAGGGGAGAGGGAGACCCAGTACTTC. Translated, it gives CASSWQTGERETQYF.

This CDR3 is CASSSGLAGGLTRYNEQFF. The CDR3 DNA sequence: TGTGCCAGCAGCTCCGGACTAGCGGGTGGGTTGACGAGGTACAATGAGCAGTTCTTC. The J gene is TRBJ2-1, the V gene TRBV11-2, with 11 positions matching TRBD2. The CDR3 loop spans 19 amino acids. Germline CDR1 reads SGHAT; CDR2 reads FQNNGV. V was pared by 4 bases and J by 4 bases, with 15 bases of the junction left unmatched.

The genes are TRBV5-1 and TRBJ1-6; possible D gene TRBD1, 5 bases. Trimming pared 4 bases from V and 6 bases from J, leaving 17 bases between. Germline loops: CDR1 SGHRS, CDR2 YFSETQ. CDR3 length: 16 amino acids. DNA for the CDR3: TGCGCCAGCAGCCCCACCGGGCGGGGGACTAATTCACCCCTCCACTTT. This translates into CASSPTGRGTNSPLHF.

The chain recombines TRBV11-1 with TRBJ1-2; 7 positions agree with TRBD1. CDR3 length: 13 residues. The trim removed 1 base at V and 10 bases at J, leaving 6 bases unmatched. The germline V gene encodes CDR1 SGHAT and CDR2 FQDESV (reference sequence). CDR3: CASSLVEGTAYTF. The DNA for the CDR3 is TGTGCCAGCAGCTTAGTGGAGGGGACAGCCTACACCTTC.

The chain carries TRBV28 and TRBJ1-5; D is possibly TRBD1 (5 bases). V shed 5 bases and J shed 4 bases, with 15 bases lying between them. This CDR3 comprises 15 residues. Germline V gene sequence: CDR1 MDHEN, CDR2 SYDVKM. The CDR3 coding sequence is TGTGCCAGCAGTCCCGGGGGGGTGGGTAATCAGCCCCAGCATTTT. As protein: CASSPGGVGNQPQHF.

The gene calls are TRBV7-9 and TRBJ2-7; tentatively, D is TRBD2 (5 bases). Trimming removed 0 bases at V and 1 base at J, with 7 bases between. Germline CDR1 and CDR2: SEHNR and FQNEAQ (reference sequence). The CDR3 extends over 14 amino acids. The CDR3 is CASSLAGESYEQYF. The CDR3 DNA reads as TGTGCCAGCAGCTTAGCGGGAGAGTCCTACGAGCAGTACTTC.

The rearrangement links TRBV5-1 to TRBJ2-7, with 10 bases aligning to TRBD2. From germline, CDR1 is SGHRS and CDR2 YFSETQ. V dropped 6 bases and J dropped 5; count of bases not matched to a gene: 11. The CDR3 runs 15 residues. The chain's CDR3 is CASTPLVAGGNEQYF. DNA for the CDR3: TGCGCCAGCACCCCCCTCGTAGCGGGGGGAAACGAGCAGTACTTC.

This rearrangement joins TRBV7-9 to TRBJ1-1; D is possibly TRBD1 (5 bases). Germline V gene lookup returns CDR1 SEHNR and CDR2 FQNEAQ (reference sequence). CDR3 length: 15 amino acids. V was shortened by 2 bases and J by 4 bases, with 14 bases between the two germline ends. The CDR3 bases are TGTGCCAGCAGCTTACAGGGCCACGGGGGCACTGAAGCTTTCTTT. This gives the protein CASSLQGHGGTEAFF. Combining the CDR3 with reference TRBV7-9 and TRBJ1-1 gives the whole variable domain DTGVSQNPRHKITKRGQNVTFRCDPISEHNRLYWYRQTLGQGPEFLTYFQNEAQLEKSRLLSDRFSAERPKGSFSTLEIQRTEQGDSAMYLCASSLQGHGGTEAFFGQGTRLTVV.

J is TRBJ2-2 and V is TRBV5-1; 7 nucleotides agree with TRBD1. J was trimmed by 0 bases and V by 1 base; bases with no gene match: 0. CDR1 and CDR2 (germline): SGHRS, YFSETQ. The CDR3 has 15 amino acids. The CDR3 spells CASSLQGANTGELFF. In DNA, the CDR3 is TGCGCCAGCAGCTTGCAGGGGGCGAACACCGGGGAGCTGTTTTTT. Combining the CDR3 with reference TRBV5-1 and TRBJ2-2 gives the whole variable domain KAGVTQTPRYLIKTRGQQVTLSCSPISGHRSVSWYQQTPGQGLQFLFEYFSETQRNKGNFPGRFSGRQFSNSRSEMNVSTLELGDSALYLCASSLQGANTGELFFGEGSRLTVL.

The chain joins TRBV28 to TRBJ1-2; 8 bases map to TRBD1. The CDR3 contains 15 residues. V lost 5 bases to trimming and J lost 4 bases; unmatched junction nucleotides: 9. The V gene's germline CDR1 is MDHEN and CDR2 SYDVKM. The DNA of the CDR3 is TGTGCCAGCAGTCCCCGGGACAGGCCGATCTATGGCTACACCTTC. This codes for CASSPRDRPIYGYTF.

This chain joins TRBV21-1 and TRBJ1-5; TRBD1, the table's D call, was not compared with the DNA. TRBV21-1 is listed as a pseudogene. The CDR3 loop spans 18 amino acids. The CDR3 loop reads CASASLTGTYYSNQPQHF. Here the CDR3 DNA reads TGTGCCAGCGCCTCCTTAACCGGGACATACTATAGCAATCAGCCCCAGCATTTT.

V usage is TRBV27 and J usage is TRBJ1-5; 7 nucleotides agree with TRBD1. This CDR3 contains 16 residues. V was pared by 8 bases and J by 0 bases, with 10 bases of the junction left unmatched. In germline, CDR1 is MNHEY, CDR2 SMNVEV (reference sequence). The CDR3 protein is CASSRTGTSSNQPQHF. As DNA, the CDR3 is TGTGCCAGCTCCCGGACAGGCACCTCTAGCAATCAGCCCCAGCATTTT.

J is TRBJ1-1 and V is TRBV19, with D perhaps matching TRBD1 (5 bases). Germline loops: CDR1 LNHDA, CDR2 SQIVND (reference sequence). The CDR3 runs to 14 residues. Trimming shortened V by 4 bases and J by 11 bases, and 20 bases separated the two germline ends. This CDR3 is CASSRVGPAGSAFF. The DNA for the CDR3 is TGTGCCAGTAGTAGAGTGGGGCCTGCCGGGAGTGCTTTCTTT.

This chain joins TRBV14 and TRBJ2-7, with D possibly being TRBD2 (7 bases). Trimming removed 1 base at V and 6 bases at J, with 25 bases between. CDR3 length equals 18 residues. Looked up from germline, CDR1 is SGHDN and CDR2 is FVKESK. CDR3 nucleotide sequence: TGTGCCAGCAGCCAAGGTCTGTATCGGGGGGCATCAGCTCGCGAGCAGTACTTC. Translated, it gives CASSQGLYRGASAREQYF.